The T cell receptor beta chain described here comes from a study of beta chain features in type 1 diabetes. Study summary: In age, gender and cell yields, patients were similar to healthy donors. All of the samples together had over 90 million sorted cells examined. General study findings and limits: The influence of HLA type on TCRB rearrangement stayed undetermined. Type 1 diabetes patients had moderately but significantly shorter TCRB CDR3s in all four CD4+ subsets. Fewer insertions but more deletions were seen at VDJ junctions in type 1 diabetes patients.

The germline V gene encodes CDR1 SGDLS and CDR2 YYNGEE. The CDR3 has 17 residues. The V segment lost 7 bases and the J segment 4 bases; nucleotides outside the gene matches: 13. Concerning this clone: Its antigen is not identified.

Isolated RNA was reverse transcribed in full, so expressed TCRB transcripts were sequenced. Profiling relied on immunoSEQ multiplex PCR, and the TCRdb table lists in-frame clones only, not all of them. Of some 660,000 clones listed, 11% to 15% are singletons. Sequencing was carried out using naive CD4+ T cells from blood. The chain carries TRBV9 and TRBJ2-3; 12 bases align to TRBD1. The receptor's source is a young man with type 1 diabetes. Written as DNA, the CDR3 is TGTGCCAGCGGTGTTGGGACAGGGGGCGGACTAGCAGATACGCAGTATTTT. It codes for CASGVGTGGGLADTQYF. The full variable domain, completed using reference TRBV9 and TRBJ2-3, is DSGVTQTPKHLITATGQRVTLRCSPRSGDLSVYWYQQSLDQGLQFLIQYYNGEERAKGNILERFSAQQFPDLHSELNLSSLELGDSALYFCASGVGTGGGLADTQYFGPGTRLTVL.